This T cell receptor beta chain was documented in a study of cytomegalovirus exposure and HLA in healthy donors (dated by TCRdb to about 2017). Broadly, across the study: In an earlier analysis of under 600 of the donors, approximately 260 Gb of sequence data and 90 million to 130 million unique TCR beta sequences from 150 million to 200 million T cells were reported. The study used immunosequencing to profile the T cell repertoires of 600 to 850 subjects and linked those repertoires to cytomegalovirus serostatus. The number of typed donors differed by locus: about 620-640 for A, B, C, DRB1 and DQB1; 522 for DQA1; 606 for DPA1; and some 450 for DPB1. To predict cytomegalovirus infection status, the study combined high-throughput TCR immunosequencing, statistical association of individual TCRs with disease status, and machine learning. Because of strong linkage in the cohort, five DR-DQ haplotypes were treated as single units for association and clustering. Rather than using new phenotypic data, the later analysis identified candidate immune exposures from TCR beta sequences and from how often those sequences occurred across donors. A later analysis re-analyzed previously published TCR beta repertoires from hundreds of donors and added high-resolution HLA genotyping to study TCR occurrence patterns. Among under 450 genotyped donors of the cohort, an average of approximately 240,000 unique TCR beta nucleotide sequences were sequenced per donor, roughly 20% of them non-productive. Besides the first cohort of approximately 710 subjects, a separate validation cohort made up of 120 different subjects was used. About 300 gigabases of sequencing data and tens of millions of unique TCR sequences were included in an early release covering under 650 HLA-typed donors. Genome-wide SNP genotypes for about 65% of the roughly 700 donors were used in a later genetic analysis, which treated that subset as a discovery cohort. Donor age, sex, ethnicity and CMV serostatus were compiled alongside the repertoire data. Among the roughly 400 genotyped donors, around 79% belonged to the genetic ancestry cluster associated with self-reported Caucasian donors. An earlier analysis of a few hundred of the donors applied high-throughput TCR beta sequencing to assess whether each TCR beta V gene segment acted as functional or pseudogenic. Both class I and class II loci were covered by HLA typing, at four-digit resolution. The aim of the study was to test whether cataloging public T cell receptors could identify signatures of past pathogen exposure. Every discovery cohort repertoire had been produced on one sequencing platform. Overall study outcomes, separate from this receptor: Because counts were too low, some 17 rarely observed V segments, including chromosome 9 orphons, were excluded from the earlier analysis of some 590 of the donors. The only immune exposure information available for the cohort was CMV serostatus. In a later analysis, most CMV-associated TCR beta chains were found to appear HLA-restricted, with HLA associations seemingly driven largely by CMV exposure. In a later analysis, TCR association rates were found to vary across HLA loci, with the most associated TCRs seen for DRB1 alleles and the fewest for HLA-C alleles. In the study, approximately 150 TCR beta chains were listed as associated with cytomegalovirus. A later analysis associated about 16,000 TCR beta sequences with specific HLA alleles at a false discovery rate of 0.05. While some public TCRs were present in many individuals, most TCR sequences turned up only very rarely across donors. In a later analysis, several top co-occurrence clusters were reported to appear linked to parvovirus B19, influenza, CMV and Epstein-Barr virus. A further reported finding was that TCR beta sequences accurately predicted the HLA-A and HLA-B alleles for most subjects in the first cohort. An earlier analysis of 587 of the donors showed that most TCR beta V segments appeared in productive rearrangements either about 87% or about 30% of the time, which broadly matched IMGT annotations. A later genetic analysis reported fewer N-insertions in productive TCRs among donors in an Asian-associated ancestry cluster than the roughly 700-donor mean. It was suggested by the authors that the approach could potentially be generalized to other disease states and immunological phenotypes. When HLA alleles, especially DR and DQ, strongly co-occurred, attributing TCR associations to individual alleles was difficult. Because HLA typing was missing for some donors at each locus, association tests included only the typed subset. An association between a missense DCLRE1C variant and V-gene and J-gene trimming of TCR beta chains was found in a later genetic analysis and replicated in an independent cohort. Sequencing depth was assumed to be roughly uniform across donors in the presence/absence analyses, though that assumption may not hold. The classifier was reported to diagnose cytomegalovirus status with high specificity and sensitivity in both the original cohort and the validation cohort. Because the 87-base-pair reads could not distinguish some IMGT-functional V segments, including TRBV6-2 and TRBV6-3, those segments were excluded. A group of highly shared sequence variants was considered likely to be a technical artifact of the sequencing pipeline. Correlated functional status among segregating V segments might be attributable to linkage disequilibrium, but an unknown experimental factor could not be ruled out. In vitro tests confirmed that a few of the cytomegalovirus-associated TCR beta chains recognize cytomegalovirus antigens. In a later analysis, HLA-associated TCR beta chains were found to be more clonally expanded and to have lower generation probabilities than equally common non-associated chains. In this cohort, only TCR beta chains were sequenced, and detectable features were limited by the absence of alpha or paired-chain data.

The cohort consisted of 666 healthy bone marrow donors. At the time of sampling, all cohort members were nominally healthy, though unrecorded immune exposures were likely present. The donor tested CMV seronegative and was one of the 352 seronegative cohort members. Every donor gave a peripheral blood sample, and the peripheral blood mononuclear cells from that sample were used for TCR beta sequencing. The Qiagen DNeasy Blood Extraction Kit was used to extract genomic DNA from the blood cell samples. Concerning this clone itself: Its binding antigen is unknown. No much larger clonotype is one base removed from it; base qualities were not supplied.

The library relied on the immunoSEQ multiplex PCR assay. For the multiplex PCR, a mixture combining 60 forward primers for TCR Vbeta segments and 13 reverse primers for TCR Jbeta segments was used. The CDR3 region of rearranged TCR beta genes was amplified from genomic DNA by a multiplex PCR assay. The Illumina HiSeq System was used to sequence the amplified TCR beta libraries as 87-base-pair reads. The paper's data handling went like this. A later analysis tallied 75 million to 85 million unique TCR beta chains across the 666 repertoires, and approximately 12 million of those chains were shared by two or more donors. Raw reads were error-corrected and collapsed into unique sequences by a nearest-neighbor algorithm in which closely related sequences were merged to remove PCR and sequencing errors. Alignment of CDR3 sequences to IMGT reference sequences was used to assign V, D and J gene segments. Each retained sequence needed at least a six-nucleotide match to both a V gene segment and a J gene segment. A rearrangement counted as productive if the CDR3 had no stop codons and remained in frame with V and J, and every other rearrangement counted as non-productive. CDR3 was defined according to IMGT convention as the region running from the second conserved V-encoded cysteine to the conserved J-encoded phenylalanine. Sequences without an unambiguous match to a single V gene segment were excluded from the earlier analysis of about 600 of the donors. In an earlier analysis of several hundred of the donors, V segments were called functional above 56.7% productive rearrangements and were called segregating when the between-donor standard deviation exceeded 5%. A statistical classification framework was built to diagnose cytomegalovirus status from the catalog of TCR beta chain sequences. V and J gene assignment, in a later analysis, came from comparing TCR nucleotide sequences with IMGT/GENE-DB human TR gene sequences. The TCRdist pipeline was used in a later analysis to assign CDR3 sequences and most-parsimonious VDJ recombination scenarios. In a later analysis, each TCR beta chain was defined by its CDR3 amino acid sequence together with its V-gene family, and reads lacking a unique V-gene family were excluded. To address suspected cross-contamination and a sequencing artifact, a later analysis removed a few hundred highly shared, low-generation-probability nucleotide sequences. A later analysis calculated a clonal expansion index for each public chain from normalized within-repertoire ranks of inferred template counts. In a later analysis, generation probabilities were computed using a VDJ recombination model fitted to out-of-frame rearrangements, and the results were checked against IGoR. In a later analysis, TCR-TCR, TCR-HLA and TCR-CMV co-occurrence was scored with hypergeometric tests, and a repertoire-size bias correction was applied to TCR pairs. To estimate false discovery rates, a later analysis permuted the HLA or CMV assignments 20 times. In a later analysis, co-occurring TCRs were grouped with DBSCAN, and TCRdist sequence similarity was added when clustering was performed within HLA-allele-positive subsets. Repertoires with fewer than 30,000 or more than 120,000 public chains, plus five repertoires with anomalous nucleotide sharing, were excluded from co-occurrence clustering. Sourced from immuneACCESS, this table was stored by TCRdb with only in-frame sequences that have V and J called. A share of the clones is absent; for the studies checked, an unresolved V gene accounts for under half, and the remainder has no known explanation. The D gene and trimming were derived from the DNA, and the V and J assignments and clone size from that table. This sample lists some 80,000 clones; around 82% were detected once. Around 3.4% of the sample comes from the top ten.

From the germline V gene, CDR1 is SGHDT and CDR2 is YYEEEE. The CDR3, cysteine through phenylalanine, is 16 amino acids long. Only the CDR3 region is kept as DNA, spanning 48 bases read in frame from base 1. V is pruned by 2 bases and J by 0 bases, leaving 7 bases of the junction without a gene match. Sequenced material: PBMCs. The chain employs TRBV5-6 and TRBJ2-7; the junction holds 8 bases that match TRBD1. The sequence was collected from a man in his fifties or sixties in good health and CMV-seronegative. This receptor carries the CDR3 CASSFRRDRHSYEQYF. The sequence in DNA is TGTGCCAGCAGCTTCAGGCGGGACAGGCACTCCTACGAGCAGTACTTC.